This is a list of T cell receptor beta chains from one sample in a study of cytomegalovirus exposure and HLA in healthy donors. Sequenced by immunoSEQ multiplex PCR; TCRdb stores in-frame clones only, minus some. The sample has roughly 160,000 clones, about 72% seen once. Sequences were obtained from PBMCs. These receptor sequences come from a man in his forties or fifties in good health and CMV-seropositive. CDR3s include the opening cysteine and the closing phenylalanine or tryptophan. The D gene is left open where the match is weak. For some rows the clone size is stated as once, few or many, or as a class when expanded; others skip it.

17	.	TRBJ1-4	TRBV5-4	.	CASSLGPTQATNEKLFF	TGTGCCAGCAGCTTGGGACCGACACAAGCAACTAATGAAAAACTGTTTTTT
17	.	TRBJ1-5	TRBV7-9	.	CASSSDRLGYSNQPQHF	TGTGCCAGCAGCTCCGACCGGCTGGGCTATAGCAATCAGCCCCAGCATTTT
14	TRBD2	TRBJ2-7	TRBV19	few	CASSKAGLVYEQYF	TGTGCCAGTAGTAAGGCGGGACTAGTCTACGAGCAGTACTTC
14	TRBD2	TRBJ2-1	TRBV5-5	.	CASSFGQAGAEQFF	TGTGCCAGCAGCTTTGGGCAAGCGGGGGCTGAGCAGTTCTTC
14	.	TRBJ2-7	TRBV28	.	CASTDTKSSYEQYF	TGTGCCAGCACGGACACTAAAAGCTCCTACGAGCAGTACTTC
13	TRBD1	TRBJ1-3	TRBV29-1	.	CSVQQGSGNTIYF	TGCAGCGTCCAACAGGGGTCAGGAAACACCATATATTTT
11	.	TRBJ1-2	TRBV29-1	.	CSVGTDYGYTF	TGCAGCGTTGGTACAGACTATGGCTACACCTTC
15	TRBD2	TRBJ2-7	TRBV5-6	few	CASSIGTSASYEQYF	TGTGCCAGCAGCATCGGGACTAGCGCTTCCTACGAGCAGTACTTC
15	TRBD1	TRBJ1-1	TRBV28	.	CASSLTPQGKRSAFF	TGTGCCAGCAGTCTAACTCCACAGGGGAAGCGGTCAGCTTTCTTT
16	.	TRBJ1-5	TRBV6-1	.	CASSVWGRHTNQPQHF	TGTGCCAGCAGTGTGTGGGGGCGTCACACTAATCAGCCCCAGCATTTT
14	TRBD1	TRBJ1-2	TRBV7-9	.	CASRAQGAFGGYTF	TGTGCCAGCAGAGCGCAGGGGGCCTTTGGTGGCTACACCTTC
18	TRBD2	TRBJ2-1	TRBV11-2	.	CASSFYNGGGDSYNEQFF	TGTGCCAGCAGCTTTTACAATGGCGGGGGTGACTCCTACAATGAGCAGTTCTTC
14	.	TRBJ1-5	TRBV28	few	CASSLYGGNQPQHF	TGTGCCAGCAGTTTATACGGGGGCAATCAGCCCCAGCATTTT
16	.	TRBJ2-1	TRBV7-2	.	CASSLARGAAYNEQFF	TGTGCCAGCAGCTTAGCCCGGGGGGCGGCCTACAATGAGCAGTTCTTC
15	.	TRBJ2-6	TRBV7-3	.	CASSPRLSGANVLTF	TGTGCCAGCAGCCCTAGGCTGTCTGGGGCCAACGTCCTGACTTTC
13	.	TRBJ1-1	TRBV2	few	CASKTVMNTEAFF	TGTGCCAGCAAGACAGTTATGAACACTGAAGCTTTCTTT
17	.	TRBJ1-6	TRBV5-4	.	CASSLDGSSSYNSPLHF	TGTGCCAGCAGCTTGGACGGGTCGAGCTCCTATAATTCACCCCTCCACTTT
16	.	TRBJ1-1	TRBV6-5	.	CASSYRRTDSNTEAFF	TGTGCCAGCAGTTACCGACGGACAGACTCGAACACTGAAGCTTTCTTT
16	TRBD2	TRBJ2-3	TRBV5-1	.	CASSSGTSGGTDTQYF	TGCGCCAGCAGCTCCGGGACTAGCGGGGGTACAGATACGCAGTATTTT
16	.	TRBJ2-5	TRBV4-3	.	CASSPTGIDAEETQYF	TGCGCCAGCAGCCCCACAGGGATTGACGCGGAAGAGACCCAGTACTTC
15	TRBD1	TRBJ1-5	TRBV7-2	.	CASSPWTGVNQPQHF	TGTGCCAGCAGCCCGTGGACAGGGGTGAATCAGCCCCAGCATTTT
16	TRBD1	TRBJ1-1	TRBV19	.	CASGTGGGWSWTEAFF	TGTGCCAGTGGGACAGGAGGGGGGTGGAGTTGGACTGAAGCTTTCTTT
14	TRBD1	TRBJ1-1	TRBV6-6	.	CASSTDRGGTEAFF	TGTGCCAGCAGTACGGACAGGGGGGGTACTGAAGCTTTCTTT
14	.	TRBJ1-2	TRBV7-3	once	CASSPGREFYGYTF	TGTGCCAGCAGCCCCGGACGGGAGTTCTATGGCTACACCTTC
15	.	TRBJ1-5	TRBV6-5	.	CASSPGEEPNQPQHF	TGTGCCAGCAGTCCCGGGGAGGAGCCCAATCAGCCCCAGCATTTT
15	TRBD1	TRBJ1-6	TRBV7-9	.	CASSTRTGLNSPLHF	TGTGCCAGCAGCACCCGGACAGGATTAAATTCACCCCTCCACTTT
14	.	TRBJ1-1	TRBV6-5	.	CASSPISVNTEAFF	TGTGCCAGCAGCCCCATTTCGGTCAACACTGAAGCTTTCTTT
11	.	TRBJ1-1	TRBV5-6	.	CASSREYEAFF	TGTGCCAGCAGTCGGGAGTATGAAGCTTTCTTT